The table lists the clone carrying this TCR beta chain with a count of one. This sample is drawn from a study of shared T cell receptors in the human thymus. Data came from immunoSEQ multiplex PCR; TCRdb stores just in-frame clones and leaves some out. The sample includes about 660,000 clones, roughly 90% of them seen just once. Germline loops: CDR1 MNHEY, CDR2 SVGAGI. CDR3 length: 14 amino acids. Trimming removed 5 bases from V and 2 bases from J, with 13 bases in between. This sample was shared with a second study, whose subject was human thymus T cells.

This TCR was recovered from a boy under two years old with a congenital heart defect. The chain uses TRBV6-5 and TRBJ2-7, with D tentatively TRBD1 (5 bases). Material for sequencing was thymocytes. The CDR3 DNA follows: TGTGCCAGCAGTCCCCACAGGAAAACCTACGAGCAGTACTTC. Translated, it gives CASSPHRKTYEQYF.